This is a list of T cell receptor beta chains from one sample in a study of CD8+ T cells in alopecia areata. Produced via immunoSEQ multiplex PCR; TCRdb's table is partial and in-frame only. The sample holds roughly 180,000 clones, 60% to 70% seen once. The sample was CD4+ T cells sorted from blood, taken at week 4, from a patient treated with tofacitinib. The receptors derive from a human donor with alopecia areata. CDR3s include the opening cysteine and the closing phenylalanine or tryptophan. A D gene is named only where the DNA matches it firmly. Some rows mark clone size as missing; the rest say once, few, many or name a class of expanded clone.

d_call	clone_size	v_call	j_call	cdr3_nt	cdr3_aa
.	.	TRBV2	TRBJ2-7	TGTGCCAGCAGTGACCTCAGGGGGGAAGCCGAGCAGTACTTC	CASSDLRGEAEQYF
.	.	TRBV30	TRBJ1-2	TGTGCCTGGAGTATGGGGGCCTATGGCTACACCTTC	CAWSMGAYGYTF
.	few	TRBV2	TRBJ1-3	TGTGCCAGCAGTGCCAGGTCGGAAAACACCATATATTTT	CASSARSENTIYF
.	.	TRBV7-9	TRBJ1-1	TGTGCCAGCAGCAGTACAAAGAACACTGAAGCTTTCTTT	CASSSTKNTEAFF
.	.	TRBV2	TRBJ1-2	TGTGCCAGCAGTTCTACCGGGACAACCTATGGCTACACCTTC	CASSSTGTTYGYTF
.	.	TRBV30	TRBJ2-3	TGTGCCTGGAGGGTTTTCCAGTTTCCAGATACGCAGTATTTT	CAWRVFQFPDTQYF
.	.	TRBV5-4	TRBJ2-1	TGTGCCAGCAGCTTGGGACAGTCCTACAATGAGCAGTTCTTC	CASSLGQSYNEQFF
.	once	TRBV7-2	TRBJ1-5	TGTGCCAGCAGCTTAGCGGGCACCGATAGCAATCAGCCCCAGCATTTT	CASSLAGTDSNQPQHF
.	.	TRBV6-5	TRBJ2-1	TGTGCCACCCGGAGAGGGATAAACTCCTACAATGAGCAGTTCTTC	CATRRGINSYNEQFF
TRBD1	.	TRBV5-1	TRBJ1-6	TGCGCCAGCAGCTTGGAATCTCAGGGGGCAGGATCACCCCTCCACTTT	CASSLESQGAGSPLHF
.	few	TRBV21-1	TRBJ1-2	TGTGCCAGCAGCATACAGGGAATTCTTGGCTACACCTTC	CASSIQGILGYTF
.	few	TRBV11-2	TRBJ2-1	TGTGCCAGCAAGCGGACCGGGTACAATGAGCAGTTCTTC	CASKRTGYNEQFF
.	.	TRBV7-9	TRBJ2-7	TGTGCCAGCAGCCCGACTTCCGGAGTCCAGCAGTACTTC	CASSPTSGVQQYF
.	few	TRBV5-1	TRBJ2-1	TGCGCCAGCAGCTCGACGGGACGAGCAGGGTATGAGCAGTTCTTC	CASSSTGRAGYEQFF
.	.	TRBV29-1	TRBJ1-1	TGCAGCGCACAGACAGGCTCTGAAGCTTTCTTT	CSAQTGSEAFF
.	.	TRBV4-3	TRBJ2-7	TGCGCCAGCAGCCAAGATGTCGGAACTAAGCAGTACTTC	CASSQDVGTKQYF
.	.	TRBV19	TRBJ1-2	TGTGCCAGTAGACCTAGAGGGACAACTTATGGCTACACCTTC	CASRPRGTTYGYTF
.	.	TRBV30	TRBJ1-6	TGTGCCTGGAGTGTACCAGGGGAGGGTAATTCACCCCTCCACTTT	CAWSVPGEGNSPLHF
.	few	TRBV29-1	TRBJ2-2	TGCAGCGTTCCCAGAGACGGCGGGGAGCTGTTTTTT	CSVPRDGGELFF
TRBD2	few	TRBV29-1	TRBJ2-1	TGCAGCGTGTATCCCTTCCTAGCGGCCAACAATGAGCAGTTCTTC	CSVYPFLAANNEQFF
.	.	TRBV19	TRBJ1-5	TGTGCCAGTAGTATCGCCAGTGGAGGTCAGCCCCAGCATTTT	CASSIASGGQPQHF
.	once	TRBV20-1	TRBJ2-4	TGCAGTGCTAGATCGGGGGACATTCAGTACTTC	CSARSGDIQYF
TRBD2	.	TRBV29-1	TRBJ2-5	TGCAGCGTCTGTAGCGGGGGGCTATGCGAGACCCAGTACTTC	CSVCSGGLCETQYF
TRBD2	.	TRBV29-1	TRBJ2-3	TGCAGCGTTACCCTAGCGGGGGGTAGAGATACGCAGTATTTT	CSVTLAGGRDTQYF
.	.	TRBV6-6	TRBJ1-1	TGTGCCAGCAGTTACATAAGGGGTAACACTGAAGCTTTCTTT	CASSYIRGNTEAFF
TRBD1	.	TRBV30	TRBJ1-5	TGTGCCTGGAGTGCCTTACAGGGGGCAAGTCAGCCCCAGCATTTT	CAWSALQGASQPQHF
.	.	TRBV27	TRBJ1-1	TGTGCCAGCAGTTTCTCGGCAACTATTGAAGCTTTCTTT	CASSFSATIEAFF
.	.	TRBV28	TRBJ2-3	TGTGCCAGCAGTCTTAGACAGGGACTGACAGATACGCAGTATTTT	CASSLRQGLTDTQYF
.	few	TRBV5-1	TRBJ2-5	TGCGCCAGCAGCTTGAAAGAGACCCAGTACTTC	CASSLKETQYF
TRBD1	.	TRBV7-2	TRBJ2-5	TGTGCCAGCAGCTTCAACAGGGGGACCCAGTACTTC	CASSFNRGTQYF
.	.	TRBV20-1	TRBJ1-2	TGCAGTGCAGGGCCCGGGGGCTACACCTTC	CSAGPGGYTF
TRBD1	.	TRBV7-9	TRBJ2-3	TGTGCCAGCAGCCCGACACAGGGGGATACGCAGTATTTT	CASSPTQGDTQYF
.	once	TRBV7-9	TRBJ2-3	TGTGCCAGCAGCTTAGAGGGTATGGGGACAGATACGCAGTATTTT	CASSLEGMGTDTQYF
.	few	TRBV11-1	TRBJ2-3	TGTGCCAGCAGCTTCAGGGATACGCAGTATTTT	CASSFRDTQYF
.	.	TRBV9	TRBJ2-3	TGTGCCAGCAGCGTAGGAGGGCTTGCCACAGATACGCAGTATTTT	CASSVGGLATDTQYF
.	.	TRBV2	TRBJ2-5	TGTGCCAGCAGGGCGGGGCCCGGGGAGACCCAGTACTTC	CASRAGPGETQYF
.	.	TRBV4-3	TRBJ1-2	TGCGCCAGCAGCCGCAGGGCCCGAGGGGGCTACACCTTC	CASSRRARGGYTF
.	few	TRBV27	TRBJ1-4	TGTGCCACGCACGGACGAAATGAAAAACTGTTTTTT	CATHGRNEKLFF
.	.	TRBV28	TRBJ1-4	TGTGCCAGCAGTTTCGATAGGAAACTGTTTTTT	CASSFDRKLFF
TRBD2	.	TRBV7-4	TRBJ2-7	TGTGCCAGCAGCCCCGGGACTAGCGGGGGAGGGAGCGAGCAGTACTTC	CASSPGTSGGGSEQYF
.	.	TRBV5-1	TRBJ1-1	TGCGCCAGCAGACAAACAGACAACACTGAAGCTTTCTTT	CASRQTDNTEAFF
.	few	TRBV2	TRBJ2-2	TGTGCCAGCAGTGGGGAGGTGTGGAGCGGGGAGCTGTTTTTT	CASSGEVWSGELFF
.	.	TRBV4-3	TRBJ1-5	TGCGCCAGCAGCCAAGAGATAAGTTACAATCAGCCCCAGCATTTT	CASSQEISYNQPQHF
.	.	TRBV29-1	TRBJ2-5	TGCAGCGCAGCCCCCGGACGGATTCAAGAGACCCAGTACTTC	CSAAPGRIQETQYF
.	few	TRBV5-1	TRBJ2-7	TGCGCCAGCAGTCCAACGCAGGGTAAAGGCGAGCAGTACTTC	CASSPTQGKGEQYF
.	.	TRBV30	TRBJ2-2	TGTGCCTGGAGTGTACGGTTTGTCGACATCGGGGAGCTGTTTTTT	CAWSVRFVDIGELFF
.	once	TRBV7-9	TRBJ2-1	TGTGCCAGCCCCAAGATAGCGGCACAGGACAATGAGCAGTTCTTC	CASPKIAAQDNEQFF
.	.	TRBV18	TRBJ1-1	TGTGCCAGCTCCCCGGATTTGAACACTGAAGCTTTCTTT	CASSPDLNTEAFF
TRBD2	.	TRBV4-1	TRBJ2-5	TGCGCCAGCAGCCAAGGAACGGGGGGGTTTGAGACCCAGTACTTC	CASSQGTGGFETQYF
.	.	TRBV29-1	TRBJ2-7	TGCAGCGCGGAGGGTTTCGGCGAGCAGTACTTC	CSAEGFGEQYF
.	.	TRBV5-1	TRBJ2-1	TGCGCCAGCAGCCTCGGGAACAATTACAATGAGCAGTTCTTC	CASSLGNNYNEQFF
.	.	TRBV4-1	TRBJ1-4	TGCGCCAGCAGCCAAGATCTGCCAGGGGATGAAAAACTGTTTTTT	CASSQDLPGDEKLFF
TRBD1	.	TRBV30	TRBJ1-1	TGTGCCTGGACTGGGACAGGAAACACTGAAGCTTTCTTT	CAWTGTGNTEAFF